A selection of T cell receptor beta chains follows, all from one sample in a study of blood T cell repertoires in COVID-19. Clones were read by immunoSEQ multiplex PCR, and TCRdb kept only the in-frame ones, dropping some. The top ten hold 50% to 70% of the sample, which has tens of thousands of clones, about 88% seen once. The source material was peripheral blood. All receptors come from a man aged 65 to 85 with acute or convalescent COVID-19. The CDR3 runs from the conserved cysteine through the conserved F or W. The D gene is left open where the match is weak. Clone size is given for some rows only: seen once, a few or many times, or a class if the clone is expanded.

15	TRBV6-5	TRBD1	TRBJ1-2	NA	CASSRTHRGNYGYTF	TGTGCCAGCAGTCGAACCCACAGGGGGAACTATGGCTACACCTTC
13	TRBV6-2/TRBV6-3	NA	TRBJ1-1	NA	CASSYLRNTEAFF	TGTGCCAGCAGTTACTTGAGGAACACTGAAGCTTTCTTT
13	TRBV7-2	NA	TRBJ2-2	NA	CASSPAGPGELFF	TGTGCCAGCAGTCCCGCGGGTCCCGGGGAGCTGTTTTTT
18	TRBV5-5	TRBD1	TRBJ1-5	NA	CASSLETGGAGSNQPQHF	TGTGCCAGCAGCTTGGAGACAGGGGGCGCTGGGAGCAATCAGCCCCAGCATTTT
14	TRBV6-2/TRBV6-3	NA	TRBJ1-5	NA	CASSYSGGGQPQHF	TGTGCCAGCAGTTACTCAGGGGGTGGTCAGCCCCAGCATTTT
17	TRBV28	TRBD1	TRBJ1-1	NA	CASSLLTGGTVWTEAFF	TGTGCCAGCAGTTTGCTTACAGGGGGGACCGTGTGGACTGAAGCTTTCTTT
14	TRBV5-1	TRBD1	TRBJ1-4	NA	CASSVGTEGEKLFF	TGCGCCAGCAGCGTGGGGACAGAGGGTGAAAAACTGTTTTTT
16	TRBV6-2/TRBV6-3	NA	TRBJ2-2	NA	CASSPRPGKYTGELFF	TGTGCCAGCAGCCCGCGCCCCGGGAAATACACCGGGGAGCTGTTTTTT
15	TRBV6-6	NA	TRBJ1-5	NA	CASSPDSNPNQPQHF	TGTGCCAGCAGTCCTGACAGCAACCCTAATCAGCCCCAGCATTTT
16	TRBV24-1	NA	TRBJ2-2	NA	CATSVTGTPNTGELFF	TGTGCCACCAGTGTCACCGGGACACCGAACACCGGGGAGCTGTTTTTT
15	TRBV4-3	TRBD1	TRBJ1-5	many	CASSQDQQGFQPQHF	TGCGCCAGCAGCCAAGATCAACAGGGGTTTCAGCCCCAGCATTTT
15	TRBV15	TRBD1	TRBJ1-2	NA	CATSRSRDRGYGYTF	TGTGCCACCAGCAGGTCCCGGGACAGGGGCTATGGCTACACCTTC
14	TRBV5-1	TRBD2	TRBJ2-2	NA	CASRTGGDTGELFF	TGCGCCAGCAGGACGGGAGGGGACACCGGGGAGCTGTTTTTT
13	TRBV29-1	TRBD1	TRBJ1-5	few	CSVGDREYQPQHF	TGCAGCGTCGGGGACAGGGAGTATCAGCCCCAGCATTTT
16	TRBV18	NA	TRBJ1-2	NA	CASSELLRDTGNGYTF	TGTGCCAGCTCAGAACTCCTCCGGGACACCGGGAATGGCTACACCTTC
11	TRBV20-1	NA	TRBJ1-2	NA	CSATDSYGYTF	TGCAGTGCCACGGACAGTTACGGCTACACCTTC
14	TRBV7-2	NA	TRBJ1-2	few	CASSSPGHTYGYTF	TGTGCCAGCAGCTCACCGGGACACACCTATGGCTACACCTTC
16	TRBV7-2	TRBD2	TRBJ2-2	NA	CASSLRGSGAAGELFF	TGTGCCAGCAGCTTAAGGGGCAGCGGGGCGGCCGGGGAGCTGTTTTTT
14	TRBV11-3	TRBD1	TRBJ1-3	NA	CASSSGGSGNTIYF	TGTGCCAGCAGCTCAGGGGGTTCTGGAAACACCATATATTTT
13	TRBV7-2	NA	TRBJ2-1	NA	CASSLVLRNEQFF	TGTGCCAGCAGCTTAGTCCTTCGCAATGAGCAGTTCTTC
15	TRBV24-1	TRBD2	TRBJ2-3	once	CATSEAGESTDTQYF	TGTGCCACCAGTGAGGCGGGGGAGTCCACAGATACGCAGTATTTT
14	TRBV5-8	TRBD1	TRBJ1-2	NA	CASSSSDRGSGYTF	TGTGCCAGCAGCTCTTCAGACAGGGGCAGTGGCTACACCTTC
15	TRBV7-8	NA	TRBJ1-6	NA	CASSLSPSGNSPLHF	TGTGCCAGCAGCTTGAGTCCTTCGGGAAATTCACCCCTCCACTTT
14	TRBV5-6	TRBD1	TRBJ1-5	NA	CASSSGQGQQPQHF	TGTGCCAGCAGCTCAGGACAGGGACAACAGCCCCAGCATTTT
15	TRBV5-1	NA	TRBJ2-7	once	CASSLGGTGYHEQYF	TGCGCCAGCAGCTTGGGCGGGACTGGGTATCACGAGCAGTACTTC
14	TRBV9	TRBD2	TRBJ2-3	once	CASTPTSGSDTQYF	TGTGCCAGCACCCCGACTAGCGGGAGTGATACGCAGTATTTT
16	TRBV14	TRBD1	TRBJ2-3	NA	CASSRLGQGGTDTQYF	TGTGCCAGCAGCCGGCTTGGACAGGGGGGAACAGATACGCAGTATTTT
13	TRBV29-1	NA	TRBJ1-5	NA	CSVADRSNQPQHF	TGCAGCGTTGCCGACAGGTCCAATCAGCCCCAGCATTTT
17	TRBV4-3	TRBD2	TRBJ2-5	once	CASSQDTTSGGQETQYF	TGCGCCAGCAGCCAAGATACAACTAGCGGGGGCCAAGAGACCCAGTACTTC
15	TRBV6-1	NA	TRBJ1-3	NA	CASSESQSYGNTIYF	TGTGCCAGCAGTGAAAGCCAATCTTACGGAAACACCATATATTTT
15	TRBV6-5	TRBD2	TRBJ2-1	NA	CATRRDGGAGNEQFF	TGTGCCACCCGTCGGGACGGGGGGGCCGGGAATGAGCAGTTCTTC
15	TRBV19	NA	TRBJ1-1	NA	CASTPHRTLNTEAFF	TGTGCCAGTACCCCCCACAGGACACTGAACACTGAAGCTTTCTTT
16	TRBV12-1	NA	TRBJ1-3	NA	CASSFDRSLSGNTIYF	TGTGCCAGCAGCTTTGACAGGTCCCTCTCTGGAAACACCATATATTTT
12	TRBV2	NA	TRBJ1-6	NA	CASSEPGLALHF	TGTGCCAGCAGTGAACCGGGGTTGGCCCTCCACTTT
16	TRBV5-1	TRBD2	TRBJ2-7	NA	CASSFLAGKDAYEQYF	TGCGCCAGCAGCTTCCTAGCGGGGAAGGATGCCTACGAGCAGTACTTC
13	TRBV7-8	TRBD1	TRBJ2-5	NA	CASSFQGAETQYF	TGTGCCAGCAGTTTCCAGGGGGCAGAGACCCAGTACTTC
16	TRBV21-1	NA	TRBJ2-4	NA	CASSKTGDLAKNIQYF	TGTGCCAGCAGCAAAACAGGAGACCTAGCCAAAAACATTCAGTACTTC
12	TRBV28	NA	TRBJ1-1	NA	CASRWHSTEAFF	TGTGCCTCTCGATGGCACAGCACTGAAGCTTTCTTT
13	TRBV6-2/TRBV6-3	NA	TRBJ1-1	NA	CASSIRENTEAFF	TGTGCCAGCAGTATCAGGGAGAACACTGAAGCTTTCTTT
16	TRBV5-4	NA	TRBJ2-1	NA	CASSSPPVGSYNEQFF	TGTGCCAGCAGTTCCCCCCCAGTTGGCTCCTACAATGAGCAGTTCTTC
17	TRBV6-1	NA	TRBJ1-1	NA	CASSETPWRGLNTEAFF	TGTGCCAGCAGTGAAACGCCATGGAGGGGATTGAACACTGAAGCTTTCTTT
16	TRBV7-2	TRBD2	TRBJ2-1	NA	CASRETSASSYNEQFF	TGTGCCAGCAGGGAGACTAGCGCAAGCTCCTACAATGAGCAGTTCTTC
15	TRBV10-1	NA	TRBJ2-1	NA	CASSGGFTPYNEQFF	TGCGCCAGCAGTGGCGGGTTTACCCCCTACAATGAGCAGTTCTTC
15	TRBV7-8	TRBD1	TRBJ1-2	NA	CASSPVVGTGYGYTF	TGTGCCAGCAGCCCAGTCGTAGGGACAGGCTATGGCTACACCTTC
14	TRBV19	TRBD2	TRBJ2-3	NA	CASSIGLAGYTQYF	TGTGCCAGTAGTATAGGACTAGCGGGTTATACGCAGTATTTT